These 25 T cell receptor beta chains originate from one sample sequenced in a study of shared clonotypes between healthy human individuals. Cells designated naive CD8 were CD45RO-negative and were positively selected for CCR7, with terminally differentiated effector memory CD45RA+ cells excluded. Data came from immunoSEQ multiplex PCR; TCRdb stores just in-frame clones and leaves some out. This table has some 1,900,000 clones, roughly 94% appearing once. Sequencing input: naive CD8+ T cells sorted from blood. The receptors stem from a man in his late teens or twenties in good health.

V is TRBV2 and J is TRBJ2-3, with 13 nucleotides matching TRBD2. V was pared by 10 bases and J by 5 bases, with 6 bases of the junction left unmatched. Germline assignment: CDR1 SNHLY and CDR2 FYNNEI. This CDR3 region has 14 residues. The CDR3 sequence is CAITSGGAVDTQYF. The CDR3 nucleotides read TGTGCCATTACTAGCGGGGGGGCAGTAGATACGCAGTATTTT. Together with reference TRBV2 and TRBJ2-3, the CDR3 gives the full variable domain: EPEVTQTPSHQVTQMGQEVILRCVPISNHLYFYWYRQILGQKVEFLVSFYNNEISEKSEIFDDQFSVERPDGSNFTLKIRSTKLEDSAMYFCAITSGGAVDTQYFGPGTRLTVL.

This clone showed up just once. The chain employs TRBV7-3 and TRBJ2-3; 7 bases fit TRBD1. After removal of 2 bases from V and 3 bases from J, the junction contained 8 bases not matched to a gene. This CDR3 is built from 16 residues. CDR1 and CDR2 from the germline V gene are SGHTA and FQGTGA. For the CDR3, the DNA is TGTGCCAGCAGCTTAGCTGCAGGGGGAAGTACAGATACGCAGTATTTT. Encoded protein: CASSLAAGGSTDTQYF. Combining the CDR3 with reference TRBV7-3 and TRBJ2-3 gives the whole variable domain GAGVSQTPSNKVTEKGKYVELRCDPISGHTALYWYRQSLGQGPEFLIYFQGTGAADDSGLPNDRFFAVRPEGSVSTLKIQRTERGDSAVYLCASSLAAGGSTDTQYFGPGTRLTVL.

The chain is built from TRBV9 and TRBJ1-2; maybe TRBD1 (5 bases). From germline, CDR1 is SGDLS and CDR2 YYNGEE. The CDR3 runs to 13 residues. Trimming took off 3 bases at V and 8 bases at J, with 14 bases between the two ends. CDR3 in amino acids: CASSGSWGMGYTF. As DNA, the CDR3 is TGTGCCAGCAGCGGAAGTTGGGGGATGGGCTACACCTTC.

The genes are TRBV10-3 and TRBJ2-7, with TRBD1 matching 7 bases. V was pared by 9 bases and J by 6 bases, with 14 bases of the junction left unmatched. In germline, CDR1 is ENHRY, CDR2 SYGVKD. The CDR3 spans 14 residues. CDR3 region: CAILDRSAFCEQYF. In DNA, the CDR3 is TGTGCCATTTTGGACAGGTCCGCTTTTTGCGAGCAGTACTTC.

This clone showed up just once. The chain joins TRBV28 to TRBJ2-7; D unresolved. Germline V gene lookup returns CDR1 MDHEN and CDR2 SYDVKM. Trimming pared 11 bases from V and 0 bases from J, leaving 11 bases between. The CDR3 contains 12 residues. The CDR3 coding sequence is TGTGCCTGTGCGCCAAGCTCCTACGAGCAGTACTTC. Encoded protein: CACAPSSYEQYF.

This chain joins TRBV28 and TRBJ1-1, with D possibly TRBD1 on 6 matching bases. This CDR3 has 13 amino acids. V was trimmed by 11 bases and J by 3 bases, leaving 16 bases between them. CDR1 MDHEN and CDR2 SYDVKM come from the germline V gene. CDR3 amino acids: CACLGRGDTEAFF. The CDR3 bases are TGTGCCTGTCTGGGCAGGGGAGACACTGAAGCTTTCTTT.

V usage is TRBV7-2 and J usage is TRBJ1-2; 8 positions agree with TRBD1. Germline CDR1 SGHTA, CDR2 FQGNSA. The CDR3 sequence is 17 residues long. V shed 5 bases, J shed 2 bases, and the junction held 13 bases outside the gene matches. The CDR3: CASSLGERDRLNYGYTF. CDR3 DNA: TGTGCCAGCAGCCTAGGAGAGAGGGACAGGCTGAACTATGGCTACACCTTC.

This clone was recorded once. CDR3 DNA sequence: TGTGCCAGCCTCTTGACAATGAGCAATCAGCCCCAGCATTTT. Translation: CASLLTMSNQPQHF. The chain recombines TRBV7-3 with TRBJ1-5; no clear D. This CDR3 has 14 amino acids. Germline CDR1 reads SGHTA; CDR2 reads FQGTGA. Between the trimmed V and J ends, which lost 8 bases and 1 base, there was a span of 12 bases.

The rearrangement joins TRBV14 to TRBJ1-1, with D uncertain. The CDR3 runs 16 residues. Germline-derived CDR1 and CDR2 are SGHDN and FVKESK. Trimming removed 0 bases at V and 0 bases at J, with 11 bases between. Here the CDR3 DNA reads TGTGCCAGCAGCCAAGAAGGAGAGGGAGTGAACACTGAAGCTTTCTTT. Its translation: CASSQEGEGVNTEAFF.

CDR3: CASSWDTTGYTF. For the CDR3, the DNA is TGTGCCAGCAGCTGGGACACGACGGGATACACCTTC. This chain links TRBV5-8 with TRBJ1-2; D is possibly TRBD1 (6 bases). Germline V gives CDR1 SGHTS, CDR2 YDEGEE. The CDR3 is 12 amino acids. The V and J ends lost 3 bases and 11 bases respectively, with 14 bases between them.

V is TRBV5-4 and J is TRBJ1-1, with no clear D. Trimming shortened V by 4 bases and J by 4 bases, and 11 bases separated the two germline ends. The CDR3 covers 13 residues. CDR1 and CDR2 from the germline V gene are SGHNT and YYREEE (reference sequence). CDR3 region: CASSPGTPTEAFF. As DNA, the CDR3 is TGTGCCAGCAGCCCGGGTACCCCCACTGAAGCTTTCTTT.

The gene calls are TRBV10-2 and TRBJ2-5; D gene ambiguous. Germline-derived CDR1 and CDR2 are WSHSY and SAAADI. V was shortened by 6 bases and J by 6 bases, with 2 bases between the two germline ends. The CDR3 runs 9 residues. CDR3 region: CASSQTQYF. In nucleotides, the CDR3 is TGCGCCAGCAGCCAGACCCAGTACTTC.

This chain uses TRBV7-6 with TRBJ2-2; the D gene is possibly TRBD1 (5 bases). The CDR3 contains 15 residues. CDR1 and CDR2 (germline): SGHVS, FNYEAQ. V was trimmed by 2 bases and J by 5 bases, leaving 12 bases between them. CDR3 sequence (DNA): TGTGCCAGCAGCTTAAGTTCAGGGTGGACCGGGGAGCTGTTTTTT. Its protein product is CASSLSSGWTGELFF.

The rearrangement links TRBV7-9 to TRBJ2-1; 8 bases match TRBD2. CDR3 length: 17 amino acids. Germline assignment: CDR1 SEHNR and CDR2 FQNEAQ (reference sequence). V gave up 6 bases and J gave up 1 base; unmatched junction bases: 11. CDR3 sequence (DNA): TGTGCCAGCAGTCCCCGAGCGGGAGAAACGTCCTACAATGAGCAGTTCTTC. It specifies CASSPRAGETSYNEQFF.

The CDR3 nucleotides read TGTGCCAGCAGTTTAATACCTGGCGGAGAGACCCAGTACTTC. Translation gives CASSLIPGGETQYF. The chain combines TRBV27 with TRBJ2-5; D gene ambiguous. The CDR3 sequence is 14 residues long. Germline V gives CDR1 MNHEY, CDR2 SMNVEV (reference sequence). The germline V and J ends were trimmed by 2 bases and 4 bases, with 11 bases remaining between them.

The V and J genes are TRBV6-5 and TRBJ2-7, with 9 bases matching TRBD1. The CDR3 totals 14 residues. Germline CDR1 reads MNHEY; CDR2 reads SVGAGI. V trimming: 5 bases; J trimming: 2 bases; junction bases outside the gene matches: 4. As DNA, the CDR3 is TGTGCCAGCAGTCAAACAGGGGGCGCCTACGAGCAGTACTTC. It yields the protein CASSQTGGAYEQYF.

This chain uses TRBV7-8 with TRBJ2-7, with 8 bases fitting TRBD1. CDR3 length equals 15 residues. Germline V gene lookup returns CDR1 SGHVS and CDR2 FQNEAQ. V dropped 4 bases and J dropped 1; count of bases not matched to a gene: 6. CDR3 bases: TGTGCCAGCAGCTACGGACAGGGACCATCCTACGAGCAGTACTTC. Translation: CASSYGQGPSYEQYF. Full variable domain (outside the CDR3, taken from reference TRBV7-8 and TRBJ2-7): GAGVSQSPRYKVAKRGQDVALRCDPISGHVSLFWYQQALGQGPEFLTYFQNEAQLDKSGLPSDRFFAERPEGSVSTLKIQRTQQEDSAVYLCASSYGQGPSYEQYFGPGTRLTVT.

For the CDR3, the DNA is TGCGCCAGCAGCCAAGATCATACAGGGATTGGCGAGCAGTACTTC. Protein: CASSQDHTGIGEQYF. This chain uses TRBV4-1 with TRBJ2-7; D perhaps matches TRBD1 (6 bases). Germline-derived CDR1 and CDR2 are MGHRA and YSYEKL. Trimming removed 0 bases at V and 6 bases at J, with 15 bases between. The CDR3 has 15 amino acids.

This chain joins TRBV4-3 and TRBJ1-5, with D possibly TRBD1 on 6 matching bases. Germline V gene lookup returns CDR1 LGHNA and CDR2 YSLEER. This CDR3 spans 16 amino acids. Trimming removed 1 base at V and 6 bases at J, with 16 bases between. The CDR3 region is CASSQGWGLGSQPQHF. The CDR3, as DNA: TGCGCCAGCAGCCAAGGATGGGGGCTGGGAAGTCAGCCCCAGCATTTT.

This chain connects TRBV5-1 to TRBJ2-1; no clear D gene. V gave up 3 bases and J gave up 8 bases, with 18 bases separating them. Germline lookup yields CDR1 SGHRS and CDR2 YFSETQ. The CDR3 consists of 15 residues. The CDR3 spells CASSSTNRVFYEQFF. CDR3 in DNA: TGCGCCAGCAGCTCGACAAACCGGGTGTTTTATGAGCAGTTCTTC.

About this clone: At the DNA level, this CDR3 is encoded by other sequences in the same sample as well. V usage is TRBV27 and J usage is TRBJ1-5; D ambiguous. The CDR3 is made up of 13 amino acids. Germline CDR1 is MNHEY and CDR2 is SMNVEV (reference sequence). Trimming removed 2 bases at V and 1 base at J, with 3 bases between. This chain's CDR3 is CASSLVSNQPQHF. The DNA of the CDR3 is TGTGCCAGCAGTTTAGTGAGCAATCAGCCCCAGCATTTT.

This clone was seen once. The V gene is TRBV9, the J gene TRBJ2-7, with D possibly being TRBD1 or TRBD2 (5 bases each). Germline CDR1 and CDR2: SGDLS and YYNGEE. The V end lost 1 base, the J end lost 0 bases, and 11 bases lay between the germline ends. This CDR3 has 15 residues. The CDR3 nucleotides read TGTGCCAGCAGCGTAAGTCCAGGGAGCTCCTACGAGCAGTACTTC. Protein sequence: CASSVSPGSSYEQYF.

The V call is TRBV6-5, the J call TRBJ2-7, with TRBD2 matching over 8 bases. V was pared by 6 bases and J by 5 bases, with 12 bases of the junction left unmatched. This CDR3 is built from 15 residues. CDR1 and CDR2 (germline): MNHEY, SVGAGI. The CDR3 is CASSPLGGGWNEQYF. The DNA for the CDR3 is TGTGCCAGCAGCCCACTTGGCGGGGGGTGGAACGAGCAGTACTTC.

The J gene is TRBJ2-1, the V gene TRBV30, with 10 nucleotides matching TRBD2. This CDR3 has 14 residues. Germline V gene lookup returns CDR1 GTSNPN and CDR2 SVGIG (reference sequence). Trimming took 8 bases from V and 3 from J; bases not matched to a gene: 7. CDR3 protein: CAGIAGGHYNEQFF. The CDR3 bases are TGTGCCGGAATAGCGGGAGGCCACTACAATGAGCAGTTCTTC.

Remarks on this clone: The same CDR3 arises from other DNA sequences in this sample as well. The rearrangement joins TRBV5-4 to TRBJ2-7; 9 bases fit TRBD2. J lost 1 base, V lost 0 bases, and 2 bases had no gene match. Germline CDR1 SGHNT, CDR2 YYREEE (reference sequence). This CDR3 comprises 15 residues. CDR3 in amino acids: CASSLGAGGSYEQYF. The DNA for the CDR3 is TGTGCCAGCAGCTTGGGAGCGGGGGGTTCCTACGAGCAGTACTTC.